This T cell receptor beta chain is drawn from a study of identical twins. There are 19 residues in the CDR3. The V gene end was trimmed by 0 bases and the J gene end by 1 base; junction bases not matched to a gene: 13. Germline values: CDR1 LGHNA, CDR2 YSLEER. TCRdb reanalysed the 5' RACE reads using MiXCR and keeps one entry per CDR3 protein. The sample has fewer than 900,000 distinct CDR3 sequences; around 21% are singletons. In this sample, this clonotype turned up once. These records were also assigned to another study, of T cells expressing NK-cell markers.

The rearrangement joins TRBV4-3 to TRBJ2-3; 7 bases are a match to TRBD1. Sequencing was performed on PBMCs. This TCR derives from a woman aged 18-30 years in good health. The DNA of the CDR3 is TGCGCCAGCAGCCAAGATGGGCGGACAGGTGTGATGGGCACAGATACGCAGTATTTT. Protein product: CASSQDGRTGVMGTDTQYF.